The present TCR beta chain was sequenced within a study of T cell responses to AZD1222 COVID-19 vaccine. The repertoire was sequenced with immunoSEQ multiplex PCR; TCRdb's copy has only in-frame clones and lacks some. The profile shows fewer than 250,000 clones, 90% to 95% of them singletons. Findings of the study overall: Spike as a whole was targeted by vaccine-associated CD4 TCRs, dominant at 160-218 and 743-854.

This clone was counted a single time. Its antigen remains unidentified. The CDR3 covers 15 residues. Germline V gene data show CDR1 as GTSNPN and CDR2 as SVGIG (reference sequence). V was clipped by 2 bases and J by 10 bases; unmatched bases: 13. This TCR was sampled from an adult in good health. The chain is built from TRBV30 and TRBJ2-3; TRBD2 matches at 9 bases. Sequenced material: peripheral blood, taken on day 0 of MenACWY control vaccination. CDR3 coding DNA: TGTGCCTGGAGTCCACCCGGGGCGGGGGGGCGTTCGCAGTATTTT. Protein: CAWSPPGAGGRSQYF.